What follows are 3 T cell receptor beta chains derived from one specimen sequenced in a study of T cells in Graves' hyperthyroidism and ophthalmopathy (dated by TCRdb to the late 2010s). Library creation used multiplex PCR. The sequencing machine was an Illumina HiSeq 2000. The TCR beta CDR3 regions were amplified from the RNA transcripts. The TCR CDR3 was subjected to a first round of RT-PCR using the HTBI primer set and the Qiagen OneStep RT-PCR kit. TCRdb reanalyzed the raw reads on its own, using fastp at Q25 for trimming and MiXCR for clone calling, and kept in-frame beta chains. All rows with the same CDR3 protein become a single entry with the most common DNA and genes. For this sample the table gives 750,000 to 900,000 distinct CDR3 sequences, of which approximately 40% were detected only once. The biggest ten clones account for 8% to 9% of the sample. Sequencing used blood. Receptors were obtained from a man between 18 and 29 years old with Graves' hyperthyroidism.

This clonotype was counted at least ten times. V gene TRBV20-1 combines with J gene TRBJ1-6; 8 bases line up with TRBD1. The CDR3 has 16 amino acids. V lost 6 bases, J lost 8 bases, and 15 bases stayed unmatched. CDR1 is DFQATT and CDR2 is SNEGSKA in the germline V gene (reference sequence). The CDR3 DNA is TGCAGTGCGAGTGGGACAGGCGGCCGTTTAGATTCACCCCTCCACTTT. Translation: CSASGTGGRLDSPLHF.

This chain connects TRBV19 to TRBJ2-7; 7 bases are a match to TRBD1. J lost 4 bases, V lost 5 bases, and 8 bases had no gene match. This CDR3 has 14 amino acids. The germline CDR1 and CDR2 sequences are LNHDA and SQIVND (reference sequence). CDR3 nucleotide sequence: TGTGCCAGTAGTTCGAACAGGGGTTCGTACGAGCAGTACTTC. This codes for CASSSNRGSYEQYF.

With regard to this clonotype: Germline and junction disagree at one end, which may indicate a read error. The chain uses TRBV7-2 and TRBJ2-3; the D gene could be TRBD1 or TRBD2 (6 bases each). CDR3 length equals 15 residues. Germline V gene sequence: CDR1 SGHTA, CDR2 FQGNSA. The CDR3 DNA reads TGTGCCAGCGGCTTAGGATTAGGGGGGACAGATACGCAGTATTTT. It codes for CASGLGLGGTDTQYF.